This is a list of T cell receptor beta chains from one sample in a study of CD8 T cells in Susac syndrome. TCRdb called the immunoSEQ multiplex PCR reads again in MiXCR, with one record for every CDR3 protein. The data show 100,000 to 110,000 distinct CDR3 sequences, approximately 95% seen once. Specimen: CD8+ T cells from PBMCs. These receptor sequences come from a human donor with Susac syndrome. The CDR3 runs from the conserved cysteine through the conserved F or W. The order of the fields is D gene, V gene, clone size, J gene, CDR3 DNA, CDR3 protein. A D gene is named only where the DNA matches it firmly. Size is stated for part of the rows, as once, few or many counts, or as a class when the clone is expanded.

D: -; V: TRBV4-2; size: -; J: TRBJ2-5; DNA: TGTGCCAGCAGCCAAGTCGGCGGTAAGACCCAGTACTTC; CDR3: CASSQVGGKTQYF
D: TRBD1; V: TRBV11-1; size: -; J: TRBJ2-1; DNA: TGTGCCAGCAGCTTAACGGGACAGGGGAGCAATGAGCAGTTCTTC; CDR3: CASSLTGQGSNEQFF
D: -; V: TRBV28; size: -; J: TRBJ1-2; DNA: TGTGCCAGCAGTTTGGGCACATCAGGGTCTGGCTACACCTTC; CDR3: CASSLGTSGSGYTF
D: -; V: TRBV3-1; size: -; J: TRBJ1-5; DNA: TGTGCCAGCAGCCAAGATGCGGACAATCAGCCCCAGCATTTT; CDR3: CASSQDADNQPQHF
D: -; V: TRBV5-6; size: -; J: TRBJ2-5; DNA: TGTGCCAGCAGCTTGTACAGGGTGGGAGAGACCCAGTACTTC; CDR3: CASSLYRVGETQYF
D: -; V: TRBV7-9; size: once; J: TRBJ2-7; DNA: TGTGCCAGCAGCTCACCCGGGACGCACGAGCAGTACTTC; CDR3: CASSSPGTHEQYF
D: -; V: TRBV19; size: -; J: TRBJ2-7; DNA: TGTGCCAGTAGTAACGGGGACACAAACTACGAGCAGTACTTC; CDR3: CASSNGDTNYEQYF
D: TRBD1; V: TRBV27; size: -; J: TRBJ1-6; DNA: TGTGCCAGCAGTTTTGGGACAGGGGTTTCACCCCTCCACTTT; CDR3: CASSFGTGVSPLHF
D: -; V: TRBV11-2; size: -; J: TRBJ1-1; DNA: TGTGCCAGCAGCTTATCGGGGGGCACTGAAGCTTTCTTT; CDR3: CASSLSGGTEAFF
D: -; V: TRBV6-1; size: -; J: TRBJ2-4; DNA: TGTGCCAGCAGTGAAACAGGGAACCGAGCCAAAAACATTCAGTACTTC; CDR3: CASSETGNRAKNIQYF
D: -; V: TRBV20-1; size: -; J: TRBJ2-3; DNA: TGCAGTGCCAGAAGACAACCGGGCACAGATACGCAGTATTTT; CDR3: CSARRQPGTDTQYF
D: -; V: TRBV5-4; size: -; J: TRBJ2-3; DNA: TGTGCCAGCAGCTTGGAGCGGCAGGGCGAGTATTTT; CDR3: CASSLERQGEYF
D: -; V: TRBV20-1; size: -; J: TRBJ1-3; DNA: TGCAGTGCGAGCAGGGGTACTGGAAACACCATATATTTT; CDR3: CSASRGTGNTIYF
D: TRBD1; V: TRBV3-1; size: -; J: TRBJ2-1; DNA: TGTGCCAGCAGCTCCACCGGGACAGGGAACTACAATGAGCAGTTCTTC; CDR3: CASSSTGTGNYNEQFF
D: -; V: TRBV3-1; size: -; J: TRBJ2-2; DNA: TGTGCCAGCAGCCAAGGCAGGGAGGAGCTGTTTTTT; CDR3: CASSQGREELFF
D: TRBD1; V: TRBV12-3/TRBV12-4; size: -; J: TRBJ2-7; DNA: TGTGCCAGCAGTAGGGACAGGGAAAAGTTGTACTTC; CDR3: CASSRDREKLYF
D: TRBD1; V: TRBV2; size: -; J: TRBJ2-7; DNA: TGTGCCAGCGAAGGGGGGACAGGCAACTACGAGCAGTACTTC; CDR3: CASEGGTGNYEQYF
D: -; V: TRBV4-2; size: -; J: TRBJ2-1; DNA: TGTGCCAGCAGCGCGGGACTCATCAATGAGCAGTTCTTC; CDR3: CASSAGLINEQFF
D: -; V: TRBV6-2/TRBV6-3; size: -; J: TRBJ2-6; DNA: TGTGCCAGCAGAAGCAACAGGGGAGGCTCTGGGGCCAACGTCCTGACTTTC; CDR3: CASRSNRGGSGANVLTF
D: TRBD2; V: TRBV29-1; size: -; J: TRBJ2-3; DNA: TGCGCCACTTGGACTAGTGAGAGATGGGGCACAGATACGCAGTATTTT; CDR3: CATWTSERWGTDTQYF
D: -; V: TRBV20-1; size: once; J: TRBJ2-6; DNA: TGCAGTGCTATTCGCAGGTTCTCCTCTGGGGCCAACGTCCTGACTTTC; CDR3: CSAIRRFSSGANVLTF
D: TRBD2; V: TRBV18; size: -; J: TRBJ2-4; DNA: TGTGCCAGCTCACCACCGGCAGCGGGGGGGCTGAAAAACATTCAGTACTTC; CDR3: CASSPPAAGGLKNIQYF
D: TRBD1; V: TRBV12-3/TRBV12-4; size: few; J: TRBJ2-5; DNA: TGTGCCAGCAGTTTAGGACAGGGGCAAGAGACCCAGTACTTC; CDR3: CASSLGQGQETQYF
D: TRBD2; V: TRBV29-1; size: once; J: TRBJ2-1; DNA: TGCAGCGTTGGTGGGAGGGTGGATGAGCAGTTCTTC; CDR3: CSVGGRVDEQFF
D: -; V: TRBV12-3/TRBV12-4; size: -; J: TRBJ1-1; DNA: TGTGCCAGCAGTCTAGGTCCAGAGAAAATGAACACTGAAGCTTTCTTT; CDR3: CASSLGPEKMNTEAFF
D: -; V: TRBV18; size: -; J: TRBJ2-1; DNA: TGTGCCAGCTCATTGACCTCTTACAGGGCCAATGAGCAGTTCTTC; CDR3: CASSLTSYRANEQFF
D: -; V: TRBV3-1; size: -; J: TRBJ2-7; DNA: TGTGCCAGCAGCCAAGTCTTCCCCTACGAGCAGTACTTC; CDR3: CASSQVFPYEQYF
D: -; V: TRBV29-1; size: -; J: TRBJ2-3; DNA: TGCAGCGTTGAATCCGACACTAGGCAGCGGTGGACGCAGTATTTT; CDR3: CSVESDTRQRWTQYF
D: -; V: TRBV9; size: -; J: TRBJ2-7; DNA: TGTGCCAGCAGCGCAGGGCGGCAAAGGGGACTCTACGAGCAGTACTTC; CDR3: CASSAGRQRGLYEQYF
D: -; V: TRBV3-1; size: -; J: TRBJ2-1; DNA: TGTGCCAGCAGCCAAGCCGCCCCTGCGGCTCCGTTCTTC; CDR3: CASSQAAPAAPFF
D: TRBD2; V: TRBV6-4; size: -; J: TRBJ2-3; DNA: TGTGCCAGCAGTGACGTCGGGGGGAGCACAGATACGCAGTATTTT; CDR3: CASSDVGGSTDTQYF
D: TRBD1; V: TRBV3-1; size: few; J: TRBJ2-5; DNA: TGTGCCAGCAGCCGGGACAGGCAAGAGACCCAGTACTTC; CDR3: CASSRDRQETQYF
D: -; V: TRBV7-8; size: -; J: TRBJ2-2; DNA: TGTGCCAGCAGCCTAGGGTCCGGCACCGGGGAGCTGTTTTTT; CDR3: CASSLGSGTGELFF
D: TRBD2; V: TRBV27; size: -; J: TRBJ2-1; DNA: TGTGCCAGCAAAATGACGAGCGGGAGCTCCTACAATGAGCAGTTCTTC; CDR3: CASKMTSGSSYNEQFF
D: TRBD1; V: TRBV25-1; size: -; J: TRBJ2-7; DNA: TGTGCCAGCAGTGAGACACAACATCGGACAGGGAGACGCTACGAGCAGTACTTC; CDR3: CASSETQHRTGRRYEQYF
D: TRBD2; V: TRBV24-1; size: -; J: TRBJ2-2; DNA: TGTGCCACCAGCCCGGGACTAGAGACCGGGGAGCTGTTTTTT; CDR3: CATSPGLETGELFF
D: TRBD1; V: TRBV7-9; size: -; J: TRBJ1-4; DNA: TGTGCCAGCAGCCGAGGGACAGTTGCAACTAATGAAAAACTGTTTTTT; CDR3: CASSRGTVATNEKLFF
D: -; V: TRBV3-1; size: -; J: TRBJ2-5; DNA: TGTGCCAGCAAGGCTCGGGTGACAGAGACCCAGTACTTC; CDR3: CASKARVTETQYF
D: TRBD1; V: TRBV2; size: -; J: TRBJ1-2; DNA: TGTGCCAGCAGCCCCCCCCCGGGACAGGGGAATGGCTACACCTTC; CDR3: CASSPPPGQGNGYTF
D: -; V: TRBV29-1; size: -; J: TRBJ1-1; DNA: TGCAGCGTTGTGGGGCGGGCCATAAGTGGGACTGAAGCTTTCTTT; CDR3: CSVVGRAISGTEAFF
D: TRBD2; V: TRBV28; size: -; J: TRBJ2-1; DNA: TGTGCCAGCAGTTTAGCCGGACTAGGGGCTGAGCAGTTCTTC; CDR3: CASSLAGLGAEQFF
D: TRBD1; V: TRBV25-1; size: -; J: TRBJ2-5; DNA: TGTGCCAGCAGTGAATTCACCCGATTAACAGGGGGAGAGACCCAGTACTTC; CDR3: CASSEFTRLTGGETQYF
D: TRBD1; V: TRBV18; size: -; J: TRBJ1-1; DNA: TGTGCCAGCTCACAACAGGGGCAGAACACTGAAGCTTTCTTT; CDR3: CASSQQGQNTEAFF
D: TRBD1; V: TRBV5-6; size: -; J: TRBJ2-7; DNA: TGTGCCAGCAGCTTGGGGGACAGAGCCTACGAGCAGTACTTC; CDR3: CASSLGDRAYEQYF
D: -; V: TRBV3-1; size: -; J: TRBJ2-7; DNA: TGTGCCAGCAGCCAGTTAAGCGAGCAGTACTTC; CDR3: CASSQLSEQYF
D: -; V: TRBV7-9; size: -; J: TRBJ1-5; DNA: TGTGCCACCGGCGAACTGGGACAGCCCCAGCATTTT; CDR3: CATGELGQPQHF
D: TRBD2; V: TRBV20-1; size: -; J: TRBJ2-1; DNA: TGCAGTGCGGATTCTAGCGGGAGGGCCCATGAGCAGTTCTTC; CDR3: CSADSSGRAHEQFF
D: -; V: TRBV19; size: -; J: TRBJ1-1; DNA: TGTGCCAGTGGTGGGCTCGACAACACTGAAGCTTTCTTT; CDR3: CASGGLDNTEAFF
D: -; V: TRBV5-1; size: -; J: TRBJ1-1; DNA: TGCGCCAGCAGCTTGGGGGGGAAGAACACTGAAGCTTTCTTT; CDR3: CASSLGGKNTEAFF
D: -; V: TRBV5-6; size: -; J: TRBJ2-7; DNA: TGTGCCAGCAGCTTGGTGCGGGAACTCTACGAGCAGTACTTC; CDR3: CASSLVRELYEQYF
D: -; V: TRBV3-1; size: once; J: TRBJ2-7; DNA: TGTGCCAGCAGCCAAGGGACAGCCCCATATCACGAGCAGTACTTC; CDR3: CASSQGTAPYHEQYF
D: TRBD1; V: TRBV9; size: -; J: TRBJ2-5; DNA: TGTGCCAGCAGCGAGACAGGGGGGAAAGAGACCCAGTACTTC; CDR3: CASSETGGKETQYF
D: -; V: TRBV12-3/TRBV12-4; size: -; J: TRBJ2-7; DNA: TGTGCCAGCAGTTTAGGCTACTACGAGCAGTACTTC; CDR3: CASSLGYYEQYF
D: -; V: TRBV12-3/TRBV12-4; size: -; J: TRBJ2-1; DNA: TGTGCCAGCAGCCCCGCTGGGGGCGCGCAGTTCTTC; CDR3: CASSPAGGAQFF
D: -; V: TRBV9; size: -; J: TRBJ2-2; DNA: TGTGCCAGCAGCGGGTCCGGTCGGGAGCTGTTTTTT; CDR3: CASSGSGRELFF
D: -; V: TRBV4-1; size: -; J: TRBJ2-7; DNA: TGCGCCAGCAGCCCTTATCGTACGAACTCCTACGAGCAGTACTTC; CDR3: CASSPYRTNSYEQYF